The entry below gives a single T cell receptor beta chain sequence along with its context. The method was immunoSEQ multiplex PCR; TCRdb's version includes in-frame clones alone and lacks a portion of them. The sample holds about 200,000 clones, around nine tenths seen once. The sample originates from a study of blood T cell repertoires in COVID-19. Study summary: COVID-19 samples, acute and convalescent, were from the United States, Italy and Spain. Sample material is recorded as cDNA or gDNA derived from T cells, B-cell-depleted T cells, or PBMCs.

Deletions cut 4 bases from V and 8 bases from J, with 6 bases between. This CDR3 has 12 amino acids. Sequencing input: peripheral blood. This TCR came from a man in his sixties with acute or convalescent COVID-19. The J gene is TRBJ1-6, the V gene TRBV12-3 or TRBV12-4; no clear D gene. The CDR3 loop is CASSSNYSPLHF. The CDR3 DNA reads as TGTGCCAGCAGTTCCAATTATTCACCCCTCCACTTT.